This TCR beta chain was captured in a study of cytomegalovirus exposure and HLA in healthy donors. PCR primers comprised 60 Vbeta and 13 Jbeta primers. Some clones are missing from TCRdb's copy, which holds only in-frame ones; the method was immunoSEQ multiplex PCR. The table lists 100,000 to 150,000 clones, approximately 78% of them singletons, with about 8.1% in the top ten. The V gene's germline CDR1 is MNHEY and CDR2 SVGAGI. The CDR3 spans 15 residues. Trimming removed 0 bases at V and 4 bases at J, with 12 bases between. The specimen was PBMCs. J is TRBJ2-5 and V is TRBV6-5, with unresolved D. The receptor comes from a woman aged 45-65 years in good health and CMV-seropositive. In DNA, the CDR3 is TGTGCCAGCAGTTACTCGGGCTCGCGCACAGAGACCCAGTACTTC. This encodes CASSYSGSRTETQYF.